The present T cell receptor beta chain was sequenced within a study of CD8+ T cells in alopecia areata. CDR1 is SQVTM, CDR2 ANQGSEA, per germline. CDR3 length: 13 amino acids. V was trimmed by 7 bases and J by 7 bases, leaving 17 bases between them. RNA extraction and reverse transcription yielded cDNA as sequencing template. Method: immunoSEQ multiplex PCR; TCRdb's copy keeps in-frame clones and lacks some. The repertoire includes 140,000 or so clones, 62% of them detected once, and 35% to 45% sits in the top ten. On this clone: What it binds is unknown.

Sorting separated CD4+ and CD8+ T cells out of PBMCs. The study's findings and limits: Alopecia totalis/universalis scalp especially showed more expanded CD8+ clones than normal scalp. Scalp sample sequencing also detects resident alphabeta T cells of normal skin.

The sample was CD8+ T cells sorted from blood. The sequence came from a human donor in good health. The J gene is TRBJ2-4, the V gene TRBV29-1; D could derive from TRBD1 or TRBD2 (5 bases each). The CDR3 reads CSAVRDRENIQYF. CDR3 sequence (DNA): TGCAGCGCCGTCCGGGACCGCGAGAACATTCAGTACTTC.